This TCR beta chain comes out of a study of cytomegalovirus exposure and HLA in healthy donors. This clone was observed a few times. It was with 60 Vbeta and 13 Jbeta primers that the PCR ran. The method was immunoSEQ multiplex PCR; TCRdb's version includes in-frame clones alone and lacks a portion of them. The sample lists some 77,000 clones, over 70% occurring once. This sequence originates from a man in his fifties or sixties in good health and CMV-seropositive. The specimen sequenced was PBMCs.

CDR3 nucleotide sequence: TGTGCCAGCAGGCCTACCGGGACATCTGAAGCTTTCTTT. Protein: CASRPTGTSEAFF. This chain connects TRBV6-1 to TRBJ1-1; D might be TRBD1 (6 bases). Germline lookup yields CDR1 MNHNS and CDR2 SASEGT. CDR3 length: 13 residues. V lost 6 bases, J lost 6 bases, and 14 bases lay in between.